The TCR beta chain under discussion was sequenced for a study of T-cell memory formation after mild COVID-19. TCRdb independently ran MiXCR on the 5' RACE reads; one entry per CDR3 protein. The sample has approximately 89,000 distinct CDR3 sequences, roughly 13% seen once; the top ten hold around two fifths. The CDR3 has 13 amino acids. Germline CDR1 reads DFQATT; CDR2 reads SNEGSKA (reference sequence). Trimming pared 3 bases from V and 12 bases from J, leaving 20 bases between. This rearrangement joins TRBV20-1 to TRBJ1-1; possible D gene TRBD1, 6 bases. Sequenced: PBMCs or a T cell subset sorted from them (not recorded which). The origin of this receptor is a man between 18 and 29 years old who had mild COVID-19 (a few samples of this study predate the infection). Cell type and time point are not known. For the CDR3, the DNA is TGCAGTGCTAGGAACAGGGAAATTCTAGGACCTTTCTTT. Encoded protein: CSARNREILGPFF.